This is a list of T cell receptor beta chains from one sample in a study of technical replicates of blood from a few donors. Sequencing was performed with immunoSEQ multiplex PCR; in TCRdb, only in-frame clones are kept and a portion is missing. The data show tens of thousands of clones, nearly 95% seen once. The sequenced material came from T cells isolated from PBMCs. These receptors were obtained from a human donor in good health. CDR3s include the opening cysteine and the closing phenylalanine or tryptophan. D genes are given only for firm matches. Expanded clones get a size class; other rows say once, few or many, or leave the size out.

size: NA; J: TRBJ2-1; D: TRBD2; V: TRBV27; CDR3: CASSPGTSGNNEQFF; DNA: TGTGCCAGCAGCCCCGGGACTAGCGGCAACAATGAGCAGTTCTTC
size: few; J: TRBJ1-1; D: NA; V: TRBV6-1; CDR3: CASRRGQNTEAFF; DNA: TGTGCCAGCAGACGGGGACAGAACACTGAAGCTTTCTTT
size: once; J: TRBJ2-5; D: NA; V: TRBV21-1; CDR3: CASSKGGVPQETQYF; DNA: TGTGCCAGCAGCAAAGGAGGTGTCCCCCAAGAGACCCAGTACTTC
size: NA; J: TRBJ2-1; D: TRBD2; V: TRBV5-6; CDR3: CASSFLAGYEQFF; DNA: TGTGCCAGCAGCTTCCTAGCGGGATATGAGCAGTTCTTC
size: NA; J: TRBJ2-5; D: TRBD2; V: TRBV7-9; CDR3: CASSLLGGVIQETQYF; DNA: TGTGCCAGCAGCTTATTGGGGGGGGTCATCCAAGAGACCCAGTACTTC
size: once; J: TRBJ1-2; D: NA; V: TRBV5-6; CDR3: CASSLGQGGYGYTF; DNA: TGTGCCAGCAGCTTGGGGCAGGGAGGCTATGGCTACACCTTC
size: NA; J: TRBJ2-7; D: NA; V: TRBV2; CDR3: CASSEVAQGQQYF; DNA: TGTGCCAGCAGTGAAGTGGCGCAGGGGCAGCAGTACTTC
size: NA; J: TRBJ2-6; D: NA; V: TRBV29-1; CDR3: CSVEDPGGRGTGANVLTF; DNA: TGCAGCGTTGAAGATCCCGGGGGAAGGGGTACTGGGGCCAACGTCCTGACTTTC
size: NA; J: TRBJ2-7; D: NA; V: TRBV7-6; CDR3: CASSLVTWQGGHEQYF; DNA: TGTGCCAGCAGCTTAGTAACATGGCAGGGGGGTCACGAGCAGTACTTC
size: NA; J: TRBJ2-1; D: NA; V: TRBV14; CDR3: CASSPLGGLSYNEQFF; DNA: TGTGCCAGCAGCCCCTTGGGGGGGCTATCCTACAATGAGCAGTTCTTC
size: NA; J: TRBJ2-7; D: NA; V: TRBV4-1; CDR3: CASSQGRVGSSYEQYF; DNA: TGCGCCAGCAGCCAAGGGAGGGTGGGGAGCTCCTACGAGCAGTACTTC
size: NA; J: TRBJ2-5; D: NA; V: TRBV29-1; CDR3: CSVEDHGLTQETQYF; DNA: TGCAGCGTTGAAGATCATGGACTGACACAAGAGACCCAGTACTTC
size: NA; J: TRBJ2-7; D: TRBD2; V: TRBV7-9; CDR3: CASSWNVAGGREQYF; DNA: TGTGCCAGCAGTTGGAATGTAGCGGGAGGTCGAGAGCAGTACTTC
size: NA; J: TRBJ1-5; D: NA; V: TRBV28; CDR3: CASSLTGRQNQPQHF; DNA: TGTGCCAGCAGTTTGACGGGTAGACAGAATCAGCCCCAGCATTTT
size: NA; J: TRBJ2-1; D: TRBD2; V: TRBV7-9; CDR3: CASSLGGQGAGAYNEQFF; DNA: TGTGCCAGCAGCTTAGGAGGCCAGGGCGCGGGAGCCTACAATGAGCAGTTCTTC
size: NA; J: TRBJ2-4; D: NA; V: TRBV15; CDR3: CATSPLMGGLVAKNIQYF; DNA: TGTGCCACCAGCCCCCTAATGGGGGGACTGGTAGCCAAAAACATTCAGTACTTC
size: NA; J: TRBJ1-2; D: NA; V: TRBV4-1; CDR3: CASSQDPLGPGGGGYTF; DNA: TGCGCCAGCAGCCAAGACCCCCTTGGACCGGGAGGGGGTGGCTACACCTTC
size: NA; J: TRBJ2-5; D: TRBD2; V: TRBV7-9; CDR3: CASSLGGLAGAPVETQYF; DNA: TGTGCCAGCAGCTTAGGAGGACTAGCGGGGGCCCCCGTTGAGACCCAGTACTTC
size: NA; J: TRBJ2-7; D: TRBD1; V: TRBV7-6; CDR3: CASSRQGGGYEQYF; DNA: TGTGCCAGCAGCAGACAGGGGGGCGGCTACGAGCAGTACTTC
size: NA; J: TRBJ1-1; D: TRBD1; V: TRBV5-1; CDR3: CASSPNPQGMGTEAFF; DNA: TGCGCCAGCAGCCCAAATCCACAGGGGATGGGCACTGAAGCTTTCTTT
size: once; J: TRBJ2-3; D: TRBD1; V: TRBV4-1; CDR3: CASSQDGTGIRDTQYF; DNA: TGCGCCAGCAGCCAAGATGGGACAGGAATAAGAGATACGCAGTATTTT
size: NA; J: TRBJ2-7; D: TRBD1; V: TRBV4-1; CDR3: CASSHRDRGHEQYF; DNA: TGCGCCAGCAGCCACCGGGACAGGGGCCACGAGCAGTACTTC
size: NA; J: TRBJ1-3; D: NA; V: TRBV6-1; CDR3: CASSARGGTSGNTIYF; DNA: TGTGCCAGCAGTGCCCGGGGGGGGACTTCTGGAAACACCATATATTTT
size: NA; J: TRBJ1-2; D: TRBD1; V: TRBV14; CDR3: CASSQGRDRANYGYTF; DNA: TGTGCCAGCAGCCAAGGAAGGGACAGGGCTAACTATGGCTACACCTTC
size: NA; J: TRBJ2-7; D: TRBD1; V: TRBV6-1; CDR3: CASRMTGVVGEQYF; DNA: TGTGCCAGCAGGATGACAGGGGTTGTCGGCGAGCAGTACTTC
size: NA; J: TRBJ2-3; D: TRBD2; V: TRBV5-1; CDR3: CASSWTSGDSTDTQYF; DNA: TGCGCCAGCAGCTGGACTAGCGGTGATAGCACAGATACGCAGTATTTT
size: few; J: TRBJ1-1; D: TRBD1; V: TRBV10-3; CDR3: CAIRGLGTGGGEGEAFF; DNA: TGTGCCATCAGAGGCCTCGGGACAGGGGGCGGTGAAGGTGAAGCTTTCTTT
size: NA; J: TRBJ2-7; D: TRBD1; V: TRBV2; CDR3: CASSEGAGGPYEQYF; DNA: TGTGCCAGCAGTGAAGGGGCAGGGGGCCCCTACGAGCAGTACTTC
size: NA; J: TRBJ1-1; D: NA; V: TRBV19; CDR3: CASTPLGDFSTEAFF; DNA: TGTGCCAGTACCCCCCTCGGGGATTTTAGCACTGAAGCTTTCTTT
size: NA; J: TRBJ1-1; D: NA; V: TRBV29-1; CDR3: CSVAGQWNTEAFF; DNA: TGCAGCGTTGCTGGGCAGTGGAACACTGAAGCTTTCTTT
size: few; J: TRBJ2-2; D: NA; V: TRBV7-9; CDR3: CASSLEGGTGELFF; DNA: TGTGCCAGCAGCTTAGAAGGGGGTACCGGGGAGCTGTTTTTT
size: NA; J: TRBJ1-6; D: NA; V: TRBV6-5; CDR3: CASSYSKESNSPLHF; DNA: TGTGCCAGCAGTTACTCGAAGGAGTCTAATTCACCCCTCCACTTT
size: NA; J: TRBJ2-7; D: NA; V: TRBV18; CDR3: CASSPVIYREYHEQYF; DNA: TGTGCCAGCTCACCAGTAATTTATCGGGAGTACCACGAGCAGTACTTC
size: NA; J: TRBJ2-7; D: TRBD2; V: TRBV7-8; CDR3: CASRKIRDLDVSHGREVNEQYF; DNA: TGTGCCAGCAGGAAAATCCGGGACCTAGATGTATCGCACGGGCGGGAGGTGAACGAGCAGTACTTC
size: NA; J: TRBJ2-7; D: NA; V: TRBV5-8; CDR3: CASSWSRRIYEQYF; DNA: TGTGCCAGCAGCTGGAGCCGACGCATCTACGAGCAGTACTTC
size: NA; J: TRBJ1-1; D: NA; V: TRBV19; CDR3: CASSIRGQNTEAFF; DNA: TGTGCCAGTAGTATACGGGGTCAGAACACTGAAGCTTTCTTT
size: NA; J: TRBJ1-3; D: TRBD1; V: TRBV28; CDR3: CASMRGPGNTIYF; DNA: TGTGCCAGCATGAGGGGGCCTGGAAACACCATATATTTT
size: NA; J: TRBJ2-3; D: TRBD1; V: TRBV4-2; CDR3: CASSQPMDRGTDTQYF; DNA: TGTGCCAGCAGCCAACCTATGGACAGGGGCACAGATACGCAGTATTTT
size: NA; J: TRBJ1-2; D: TRBD1; V: TRBV4-1; CDR3: CASSHPGTGNYGYTF; DNA: TGCGCCAGCAGCCATCCCGGGACAGGAAACTATGGCTACACCTTC
size: once; J: TRBJ2-2; D: NA; V: TRBV27; CDR3: CASSFAQELFF; DNA: TGTGCCAGCAGTTTCGCACAGGAGCTGTTTTTT
size: NA; J: TRBJ2-1; D: TRBD2; V: TRBV15; CDR3: CATSRDRTSGGRNEQFF; DNA: TGTGCCACCAGCAGAGACCGTACTAGCGGGGGCCGCAATGAGCAGTTCTTC
size: NA; J: TRBJ2-7; D: TRBD1; V: TRBV2; CDR3: CASSASEDREYEQYF; DNA: TGTGCCAGCAGTGCGTCCGAGGACAGGGAATACGAGCAGTACTTC